This T cell receptor (beta chain) was found in a study of T cell responses to AZD1222 COVID-19 vaccine. Libraries were prepared by immunoSEQ multiplex PCR; TCRdb keeps only in-frame clonotypes and omits some of them. Here the sample spans fewer than 200,000 clones, around 85% being singletons. Points from the study as a whole: No repertoire was sampled before or during the peak T cell response, only after it. Clonal diversity may have been underestimated, and the donors were mostly white British, with more females than males. Targets within unmutated variant regions were reportedly found for nearly half of spike-specific TCRs.

To note about this clone: Its target is unknown.

This CDR3 spans 15 amino acids. Trimming at V came to 3 bases and at J to 4 bases, leaving 5 bases not matched to a gene. From germline, CDR1 is SGHKS and CDR2 YYEKEE (reference sequence). This TCR derives from an adult who received the AZD1222 COVID-19 vaccine. V and J are TRBV5-5 and TRBJ2-1; TRBD1 aligns across 9 bases. Material: peripheral blood, obtained 28 days after the second AZD1222 dose. As DNA, the CDR3 is TGTGCCAGCAGCTATTGGGACAGGGATTACAATGAGCAGTTCTTC. Its protein is CASSYWDRDYNEQFF.